These 22 T cell receptor beta chains were all obtained from the same sample, sequenced in a study of blood T cell repertoires in COVID-19. Measured with immunoSEQ multiplex PCR; TCRdb has only the in-frame clones, and not every one. The sample contains around 150,000 clones, just under 90% of which appear only once. Material for sequencing was peripheral blood. These receptors all stem from a woman between 70 and 85 years old with COVID-19, enrolled during active disease.

The J gene is TRBJ1-4, the V gene TRBV29-1; 8 positions agree with TRBD1. Germline assignment: CDR1 SQVTM and CDR2 ANQGSEA. The V segment lost 8 bases and the J segment 4 bases; nucleotides outside the gene matches: 9. CDR3 length: 14 residues. The CDR3 nucleotides read TGCAGCTTTTTCAGGGGGCCGGATAATGAAAAACTGTTTTTT. Protein: CSFFRGPDNEKLFF.

This clone was detected once. The J gene is TRBJ2-5, the V gene TRBV5-1; a weak D match, TRBD2 (5 bases). This CDR3 comprises 14 residues. Germline lookup yields CDR1 SGHRS and CDR2 YFSETQ. Trimming shortened V by 1 base and J by 11 bases, and 18 bases separated the two germline ends. This CDR3 is CASSLKGEGVPQYF. DNA of the CDR3: TGCGCCAGCAGCTTGAAGGGCGAGGGAGTTCCGCAGTACTTC.

The V and J genes are TRBV10-2 and TRBJ2-3; weak D call: TRBD1 (6 bases). Per germline, CDR1 WSHSY and CDR2 SAAADI. Trimming left V 3 bases short and J 5 bases short, with 12 bases between. This CDR3 is 14 amino acids long. The CDR3 DNA sequence: TGCGCCAGCAGTGATGCTGGGGGCGAAGATACGCAGTATTTT. Translated, it gives CASSDAGGEDTQYF.

J is TRBJ1-1 and V is TRBV12-3 or TRBV12-4; D may be TRBD1 (6 bases). V shed 5 bases and J shed 4 bases, with 11 bases lying between them. The CDR3 contains 13 residues. CDR3 coding DNA: TGTGCCAGCAGTCAAACAGGGCCCACTGAAGCTTTCTTT. This encodes CASSQTGPTEAFF.

The V gene is TRBV6-6, the J gene TRBJ2-7, with a tentative D call TRBD2 (6 bases). Germline assignment: CDR1 MNHNY and CDR2 SVGAGI (reference sequence). V was shortened by 2 bases and J by 3 bases, with 11 bases between the two germline ends. The CDR3 length is 14 residues. The CDR3 bases are TGTGCCAGCAGTTACGGCGGGACCTACTACGAGCAGTACTTC. Translation: CASSYGGTYYEQYF.

The chain couples TRBV7-9 to TRBJ2-7; D may be TRBD2 (6 bases). Germline CDR1 and CDR2: SEHNR and FQNEAQ (reference sequence). Trimming removed 5 bases at V and 0 bases at J, with 14 bases between. CDR3 length: 15 residues. The CDR3 region has the DNA TGTGCCAGCAGCCTAGGGACCGGGAGCTCCTACGAGCAGTACTTC. It translates to CASSLGTGSSYEQYF.

The chain is built from TRBV19 and TRBJ1-2; D gene ambiguous. The CDR3 spans 15 residues. From germline, CDR1 is LNHDA and CDR2 SQIVND (reference sequence). The V end lost 4 bases, the J end lost 0 bases, and 12 bases lay between the germline ends. The CDR3 bases are TGTGCCAGTAGTACTCAAGCGACGGCTAACTATGGCTACACCTTC. Encoded protein: CASSTQATANYGYTF.

This rearrangement joins TRBV5-1 to TRBJ2-2; TRBD2 agrees at 14 bases. The CDR3 is made up of 15 amino acids. Germline loops: CDR1 SGHRS, CDR2 YFSETQ. V lost 5 bases to trimming and J lost 6 bases; unmatched junction nucleotides: 3. The CDR3 nucleotides read TGCGCCAGCAGTCGGACTAGCGGGGGGTCCGGGGAGCTGTTTTTT. Its protein product is CASSRTSGGSGELFF.

The rearrangement uses TRBV7-9 and TRBJ2-3; the D is unclear. The CDR3 spans 13 residues. Germline V CDR1 and CDR2: SEHNR, FQNEAQ (reference sequence). The ends were cut back, 1 base at V and 3 bases at J, with 5 bases in the middle. DNA for the CDR3: TGTGCCAGCAGCTTAGAACGGACAGATACGCAGTATTTT. Amino acids: CASSLERTDTQYF.

The rearrangement uses TRBV5-6 and TRBJ1-5, with D possibly matching TRBD1 (6 bases). Trimming removed 2 bases at V and 5 bases at J, with 11 bases between. The CDR3 loop spans 14 amino acids. Germline V gene sequence: CDR1 SGHDT, CDR2 YYEEEE. CDR3 sequence: CASSFGQSDQPQHF. CDR3 sequence (DNA): TGTGCCAGCAGCTTCGGACAGTCCGATCAGCCCCAGCATTTT.

The V gene is TRBV27, the J gene TRBJ2-1; perhaps TRBD1 as D (6 bases). In germline, CDR1 is MNHEY, CDR2 SMNVEV (reference sequence). The CDR3 contains 14 residues. Trimming left V 2 bases short and J 8 bases short, with 13 bases between. CDR3 protein: CASSLRQGFDEQFF. The DNA of the CDR3 is TGTGCCAGCAGTTTAAGGCAGGGGTTCGATGAGCAGTTCTTC.

V usage is TRBV7-2 and J usage is TRBJ2-3; the match to TRBD2 covers 11 bases. The CDR3 loop spans 16 amino acids. V dropped 3 bases and J dropped 5; count of bases not matched to a gene: 7. The germline CDR1 and CDR2 sequences are SGHTA and FQGNSA. The CDR3 sequence is CASSLRLAGFRDTQYF. The CDR3 nucleotides are TGTGCCAGCAGCTTGCGACTAGCGGGGTTCAGAGATACGCAGTATTTT.

This rearrangement joins TRBV10-3 to TRBJ1-2; the D gene is possibly TRBD1 (6 bases). CDR1 and CDR2 from the germline V gene are ENHRY and SYGVKD. The V gene lost 6 bases and the J gene lost 4 bases, with 15 bases spanning the gap. The CDR3 spans 14 residues. DNA for the CDR3: TGTGCCATCAGACTGGACAGCTCCAGCTATGGCTACACCTTC. Translation gives CAIRLDSSSYGYTF.

The V gene is TRBV5-1, the J gene TRBJ2-2, with D perhaps TRBD2 (5 bases). The CDR3 spans 16 residues. V was trimmed by 0 bases and J by 5 bases, leaving 14 bases between them. The V gene's germline CDR1 is SGHRS and CDR2 YFSETQ. CDR3 nucleotide sequence: TGCGCCAGCAGCTTGGGGGCTAGCAAGAGGACCGGGGAGCTGTTTTTT. This translates into CASSLGASKRTGELFF.

The rearrangement uses TRBV5-1 and TRBJ1-6; D ambiguous. The V end was cut by 0 bases, the J end by 6 bases, with 10 bases between. Germline CDR1 reads SGHRS; CDR2 reads YFSETQ. There are 15 residues in the CDR3. The CDR3: CASSLDGQRNSPLHF. DNA for the CDR3: TGCGCCAGCAGCTTGGATGGCCAGCGTAATTCACCCCTCCACTTT. The full variable domain, rest sourced from reference TRBV5-1 and TRBJ1-6, is KAGVTQTPRYLIKTRGQQVTLSCSPISGHRSVSWYQQTPGQGLQFLFEYFSETQRNKGNFPGRFSGRQFSNSRSEMNVSTLELGDSALYLCASSLDGQRNSPLHFGNGTRLTVT.

The V and J genes are TRBV7-2 and TRBJ1-5; 7 nucleotides line up with TRBD1. V gave up 1 base and J gave up 6 bases; unmatched junction bases: 3. The CDR3 totals 14 residues. Germline CDR1 and CDR2: SGHTA and FQGNSA. CDR3 loop: CASSLEGAGQPQHF. The CDR3 bases are TGTGCCAGCAGCTTAGAGGGGGCGGGTCAGCCCCAGCATTTT.

V and J are TRBV11-2 and TRBJ2-3; tentatively, D is TRBD2 (7 bases). The germline V gene has CDR1 SGHAT and CDR2 FQNNGV. Trimming removed 1 base at V and 7 bases at J, with 15 bases between. The CDR3 runs 15 residues. The DNA for the CDR3 is TGTGCCAGCAGCTTAGGGGCGGGGGCGGCGCATACGCAGTATTTT. It yields the protein CASSLGAGAAHTQYF. Supplemented by reference TRBV11-2 and TRBJ2-3, the full variable domain reads EAGVAQSPRYKIIEKRQSVAFWCNPISGHATLYWYQQILGQGPKLLIQFQNNGVVDDSQLPKDRFSAERLKGVDSTLKIQPAKLEDSAVYLCASSLGAGAAHTQYFGPGTRLTVL.

The chain uses TRBV6-2 or TRBV6-3 and TRBJ2-2, with 12 bases aligning to TRBD1. J was trimmed by 3 bases and V by 2 bases; bases with no gene match: 13. The CDR3 covers 20 residues. Looked up from germline, CDR1 is MNHEY and CDR2 is SVGEGT. The CDR3: CASSYPSGTGGAGDTGELFF. The CDR3 region has the DNA TGTGCCAGCAGTTACCCCTCCGGGACAGGGGGCGCCGGGGACACCGGGGAGCTGTTTTTT.

J is TRBJ1-4 and V is TRBV23-1, with 8 bases aligning to TRBD1. TRBV23-1 is marked as an open reading frame, function uncertain. The CDR3 is 18 residues long. V shed 4 bases, J shed 0 bases, and the junction held 10 bases outside the gene matches. The CDR3 coding sequence is TGCGCCAGCAGTCTCCTAACAGGGGGACAATCAACTAATGAAAAACTGTTTTTT. Protein: CASSLLTGGQSTNEKLFF.

This rearrangement joins TRBV28 to TRBJ2-7, with TRBD2 identical over 8 bases. CDR1 is MDHEN and CDR2 is SYDVKM in the germline V gene. The CDR3 contains 12 residues. V lost 7 bases, J lost 2 bases, and 1 base stayed unmatched. For the CDR3, the DNA is TGTGCCAGCATGCGGGGGGCCTACGAGCAGTACTTC. Its protein is CASMRGAYEQYF.

The genes are TRBV15 and TRBJ1-1; 7 bases map to TRBD1. Germline trimming cut 5 bases from V and 6 bases from J; bases unmatched to any gene: 18. This CDR3 is built from 17 residues. Germline values: CDR1 LNHNV, CDR2 YYDKDF (reference sequence). In nucleotides, the CDR3 is TGTGCCACCAGCCCCCTAGGAACAGGGGCATATAGGGCTGAAGCTTTCTTT. The encoded protein is CATSPLGTGAYRAEAFF.

This clone has only a few counts. This chain joins TRBV5-1 and TRBJ1-6; 9 positions match TRBD1. V lost 2 bases and J lost 6; bases outside the gene matches: 3. CDR1 is SGHRS and CDR2 is YFSETQ in the germline V gene. The CDR3 covers 15 residues. Written as DNA, the CDR3 is TGCGCCAGCAGCTTACAGGGGGCGCCTAATTCACCCCTCCACTTT. It specifies CASSLQGAPNSPLHF.